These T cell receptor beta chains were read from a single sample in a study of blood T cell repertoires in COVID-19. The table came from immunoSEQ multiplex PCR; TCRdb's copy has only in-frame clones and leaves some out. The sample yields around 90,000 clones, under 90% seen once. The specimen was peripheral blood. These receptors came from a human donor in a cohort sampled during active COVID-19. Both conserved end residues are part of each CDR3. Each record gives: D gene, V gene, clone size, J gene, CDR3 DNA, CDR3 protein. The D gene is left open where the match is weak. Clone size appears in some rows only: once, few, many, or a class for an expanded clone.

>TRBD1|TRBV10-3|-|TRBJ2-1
TGTGCCATCAATCCGGGACAGGGGGCGCCTGAGCAGTTCTTC
CAINPGQGAPEQFF
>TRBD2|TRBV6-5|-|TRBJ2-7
TGTGCCAGCAGTTGGGGGGGAAGCGAGCAGTACTTC
CASSWGGSEQYF
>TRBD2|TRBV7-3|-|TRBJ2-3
TGTGCCAGCAGCTTAACGGGACTAGCGTCTAGCACAGATACGCAGTATTTT
CASSLTGLASSTDTQYF
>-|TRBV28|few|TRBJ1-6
TGTGCCAGCAGTTTCGATGGCTCTCGGGATTCACCCCTCCACTTT
CASSFDGSRDSPLHF
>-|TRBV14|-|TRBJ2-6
TGTGCCAGCAGCCCCTTAAGTAGCTCTGGGGCCAACGTCCTGACTTTC
CASSPLSSSGANVLTF
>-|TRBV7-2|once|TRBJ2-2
TGTGCCAGCGGACATTGGACAGCAAACACCGGGGAGCTGTTTTTT
CASGHWTANTGELFF
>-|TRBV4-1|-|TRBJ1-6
TGCGCCAGCAGTCTTGGGGGGAATAATTCACCCCTCCACTTT
CASSLGGNNSPLHF
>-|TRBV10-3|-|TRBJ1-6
TGTGCCATCGGAGGCTCTTATAATTCACCCCTCCACTTT
CAIGGSYNSPLHF
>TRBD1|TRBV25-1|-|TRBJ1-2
TGTGCCAGCAGTGAACAGGGGGCGAACTATGGCTACACCTTC
CASSEQGANYGYTF
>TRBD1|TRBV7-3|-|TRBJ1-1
TGTGCCAGCAGCTTAAGGGGCAAGGGGACAGGCGGGCAAGCTTTCTTT
CASSLRGKGTGGQAFF
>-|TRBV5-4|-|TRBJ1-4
TGTGCCAGCAGCTTGTTAGAGCCCCGAGGAGGTGAAAAACTGTTTTTT
CASSLLEPRGGEKLFF
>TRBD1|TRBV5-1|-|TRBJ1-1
TGCGCCAGCAGCTTGGGACAGGGAGGCACTGAAGCTTTCTTT
CASSLGQGGTEAFF
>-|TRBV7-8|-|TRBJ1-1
TGTGCCAGCAGCTTAGGCGCTCGGGGGGTGGGAAGGGGCACTGAAGCTTTCTTT
CASSLGARGVGRGTEAFF
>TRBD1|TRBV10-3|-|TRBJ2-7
TGTGCCATCAGTGGGAGAGGGGGCCCCTACGAGCAGTACTTC
CAISGRGGPYEQYF
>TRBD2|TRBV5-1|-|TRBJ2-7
TGCGCCAGCAGCTTGCTCCCTAGCGGGAGTAGGGAATCCTACGAGCAGTACTTC
CASSLLPSGSRESYEQYF
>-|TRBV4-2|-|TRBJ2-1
TGTGCCAGCAGCCAAGATTTGCGGGGAAGCTCCTACAATGAGCAGTTCTTC
CASSQDLRGSSYNEQFF
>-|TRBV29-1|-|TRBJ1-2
TGCAGCGTCCGCCTTTTCCGGTCGGACACCTACGAGTATGGCTACACCTTC
CSVRLFRSDTYEYGYTF
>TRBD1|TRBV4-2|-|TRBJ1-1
TGTGCCAGCAGCCAGTGGACAGGGGGGATTGGAGCTGAAGCTTTCTTT
CASSQWTGGIGAEAFF
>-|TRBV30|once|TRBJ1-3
TGTGCCTGGTCTTTCGCAGGGGCGCGTGGAAACACCATATATTTT
CAWSFAGARGNTIYF
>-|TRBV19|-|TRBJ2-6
TGTGCCAGTAGGACAGGCAGCTCTGGGGCCAACGTCCTGACTTTC
CASRTGSSGANVLTF
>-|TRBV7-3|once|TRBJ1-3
TGTGCCAGCAGCTTAACGGCCCAGGGCTCTGGAAACACCATATATTTT
CASSLTAQGSGNTIYF
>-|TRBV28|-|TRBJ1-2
TGTGCCAGCAGTGTCCTGTCAACTGCTAACTATGGCTACACCTTC
CASSVLSTANYGYTF
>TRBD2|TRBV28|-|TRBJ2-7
TGTGCCAGCAGTTCCCAGGGGAGCGGGAGGCACGAGCAGTACTTC
CASSSQGSGRHEQYF
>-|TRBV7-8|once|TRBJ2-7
TGTGCCAGCAGCTTAGCGGGAGGCTCTACCTACGAGCAGTACTTC
CASSLAGGSTYEQYF
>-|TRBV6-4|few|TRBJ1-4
TGTGCCAGCGAGGGTCTAGGCGAAAAACTGTTTTTT
CASEGLGEKLFF
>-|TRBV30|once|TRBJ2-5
TGTGCCTGTGATTCGGGGGTGGGCCAGTACTTC
CACDSGVGQYF
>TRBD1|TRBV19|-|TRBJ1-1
TGTGCCAGTAGTATGAGGACAGGGATGACCACTGAAGCTTTCTTT
CASSMRTGMTTEAFF
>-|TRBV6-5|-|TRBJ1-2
TGTGCCAGCAGTTACTCGGCGAGGAACTATGGCTACACCTTC
CASSYSARNYGYTF
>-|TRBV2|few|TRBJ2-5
TGTGCCAGCAGTAGATTAGCGCGCTCTGGGGCCCAGTACTTC
CASSRLARSGAQYF
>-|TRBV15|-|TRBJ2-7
TGTGCCACCAGCAGAGCTCTGTTTGTGTGGCACTACGAGCAGTACTTC
CATSRALFVWHYEQYF
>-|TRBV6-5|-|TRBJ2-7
TGTGCCAGCGGCAGGGGCTCTAGATCCTACGAGCAGTACTTC
CASGRGSRSYEQYF
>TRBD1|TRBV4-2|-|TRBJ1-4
TGTGCCAGCAGCCTTCGGCCAGGGGGCGGCGAAAAACTGTTTTTT
CASSLRPGGGEKLFF
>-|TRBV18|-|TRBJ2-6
TGTGCCAGCTCACCAGACGGCGCCCTAGAGGCCAACGTCCTGACTTTC
CASSPDGALEANVLTF
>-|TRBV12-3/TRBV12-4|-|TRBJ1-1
TGTGCCAGCAGTCAGTTAAGTACTGAAGCTTTCTTT
CASSQLSTEAFF
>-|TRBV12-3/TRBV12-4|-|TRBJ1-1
TGTGCCAGCAGTTTAGGTGGGGGGAGGGCTTTCTTT
CASSLGGGRAFF
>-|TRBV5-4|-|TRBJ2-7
TGTGCCAGCAGCTTGACTAGCAACGAGCAGTACTTC
CASSLTSNEQYF